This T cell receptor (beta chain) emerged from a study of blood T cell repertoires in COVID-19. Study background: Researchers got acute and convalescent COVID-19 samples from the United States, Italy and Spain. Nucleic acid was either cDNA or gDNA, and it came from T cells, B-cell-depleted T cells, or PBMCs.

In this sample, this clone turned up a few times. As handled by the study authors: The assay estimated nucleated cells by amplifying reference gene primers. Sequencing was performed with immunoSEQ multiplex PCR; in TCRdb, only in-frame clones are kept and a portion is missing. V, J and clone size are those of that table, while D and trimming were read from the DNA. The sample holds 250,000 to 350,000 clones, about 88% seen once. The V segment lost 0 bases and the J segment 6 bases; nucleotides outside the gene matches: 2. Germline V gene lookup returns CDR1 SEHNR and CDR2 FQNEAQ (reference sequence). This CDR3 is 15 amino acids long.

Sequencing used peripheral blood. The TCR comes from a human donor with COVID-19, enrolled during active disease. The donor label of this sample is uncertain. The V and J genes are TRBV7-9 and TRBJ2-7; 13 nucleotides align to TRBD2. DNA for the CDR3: TGTGCCAGCAGCTTAGCCGGGACTAGCGGGATCGAGCAGTACTTC. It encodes CASSLAGTSGIEQYF.